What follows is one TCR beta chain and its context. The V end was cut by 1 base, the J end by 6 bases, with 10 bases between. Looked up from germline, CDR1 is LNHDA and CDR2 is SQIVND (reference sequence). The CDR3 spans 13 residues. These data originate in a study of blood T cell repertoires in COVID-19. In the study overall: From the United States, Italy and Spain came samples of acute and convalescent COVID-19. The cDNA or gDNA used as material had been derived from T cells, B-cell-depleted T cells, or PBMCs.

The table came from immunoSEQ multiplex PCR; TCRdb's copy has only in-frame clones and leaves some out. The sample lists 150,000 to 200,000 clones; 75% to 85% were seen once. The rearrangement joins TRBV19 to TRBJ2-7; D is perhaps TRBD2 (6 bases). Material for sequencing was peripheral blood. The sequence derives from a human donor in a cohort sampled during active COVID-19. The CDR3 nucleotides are TGTGCCAGTAGTATAGGGGCGGGGATCGAGCAGTACTTC. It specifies CASSIGAGIEQYF.